Listed below are T cell receptor beta chains from one sample, sequenced in a study of blood T cell repertoires in COVID-19. Assay used: immunoSEQ multiplex PCR; TCRdb lists only in-frame clones, some missing. The table includes about 160,000 clones, about 80% detected once. The sample was peripheral blood. These receptors were obtained from a man in his sixties with acute or convalescent COVID-19. Both conserved end residues are part of each CDR3. The D gene is left open where the match is weak. Only part of the rows carry a size: once, few, many, or a class if the clone is expanded.

v_call: TRBV6-7; clone_size: .; d_call: .; j_call: TRBJ2-1; cdr3_aa: CASSYIPVLAGESCNEQFF; cdr3_nt: TGTGCCAGCAGTTATATCCCCGTTCTCGCAGGGGAGTCGTGCAATGAGCAGTTCTTC
v_call: TRBV7-3; clone_size: once; d_call: TRBD2; j_call: TRBJ2-1; cdr3_aa: CASSFGLAGGLNEQFF; cdr3_nt: TGTGCCAGCAGCTTCGGACTAGCGGGGGGGCTCAATGAGCAGTTCTTC
v_call: TRBV30; clone_size: once; d_call: .; j_call: TRBJ1-6; cdr3_aa: CAWTTGKSPLHF; cdr3_nt: TGTGCCTGGACCACAGGGAAATCACCCCTCCACTTT
v_call: TRBV10-3; clone_size: .; d_call: TRBD1; j_call: TRBJ2-7; cdr3_aa: CAISETRTGGEQYF; cdr3_nt: TGTGCCATCAGTGAGACACGGACAGGCGGCGAGCAGTACTTC
v_call: TRBV28; clone_size: once; d_call: TRBD1; j_call: TRBJ1-5; cdr3_aa: CASSRTGKGYQPQHF; cdr3_nt: TGTGCCAGCAGTAGGACAGGGAAAGGTTATCAGCCCCAGCATTTT
v_call: TRBV29-1; clone_size: .; d_call: TRBD1; j_call: TRBJ1-1; cdr3_aa: CSVPGTGWTEAFF; cdr3_nt: TGCAGCGTTCCGGGGACAGGGTGGACTGAAGCTTTCTTT
v_call: TRBV6-5; clone_size: .; d_call: .; j_call: TRBJ1-1; cdr3_aa: CAILIQDLLNTEAFF; cdr3_nt: TGTGCCATACTTATACAGGACCTACTGAACACTGAAGCTTTCTTT
v_call: TRBV6-2/TRBV6-3; clone_size: few; d_call: .; j_call: TRBJ2-7; cdr3_aa: CASSYFGQLYEQYF; cdr3_nt: TGTGCCAGCAGTTACTTCGGACAGCTCTACGAGCAGTACTTC
v_call: TRBV29-1; clone_size: .; d_call: .; j_call: TRBJ1-4; cdr3_aa: CSVVRPGLRGEKLFF; cdr3_nt: TGCAGCGTTGTGAGACCGGGACTTCGAGGAGAAAAACTGTTTTTT
v_call: TRBV6-1; clone_size: once; d_call: .; j_call: TRBJ1-5; cdr3_aa: CASSEEGRRDQPQHF; cdr3_nt: TGTGCCAGCAGTGAAGAGGGGAGGCGGGATCAGCCCCAGCATTTT
v_call: TRBV9; clone_size: .; d_call: .; j_call: TRBJ2-1; cdr3_aa: CASSVATLSGEQFF; cdr3_nt: TGTGCCAGCAGCGTAGCAACTTTAAGCGGGGAGCAGTTCTTC
v_call: TRBV11-2; clone_size: .; d_call: TRBD1; j_call: TRBJ1-6; cdr3_aa: CASSPYPGQGGRSPLHF; cdr3_nt: TGTGCCAGCAGCCCATACCCAGGACAGGGAGGTCGTTCACCCCTCCACTTT
v_call: TRBV11-3; clone_size: .; d_call: TRBD1; j_call: TRBJ2-3; cdr3_aa: CASSLDGTGGTDTQYF; cdr3_nt: TGTGCCAGCAGCTTAGATGGGACAGGGGGCACAGATACGCAGTATTTT
v_call: TRBV2; clone_size: few; d_call: TRBD2; j_call: TRBJ2-7; cdr3_aa: CASRDLAGGYEQYF; cdr3_nt: TGTGCCAGCAGGGACCTAGCGGGGGGTTACGAGCAGTACTTC
v_call: TRBV2; clone_size: .; d_call: TRBD2; j_call: TRBJ2-5; cdr3_aa: CASRTSGGFGETQYF; cdr3_nt: TGTGCCAGCAGGACTAGCGGGGGGTTCGGGGAGACCCAGTACTTC
v_call: TRBV4-1; clone_size: .; d_call: TRBD1; j_call: TRBJ2-2; cdr3_aa: CASSRIQGAGELFF; cdr3_nt: TGCGCCAGCAGCCGCATACAGGGGGCCGGGGAGCTGTTTTTT
v_call: TRBV4-1; clone_size: .; d_call: TRBD1; j_call: TRBJ2-1; cdr3_aa: CASSQGTGEGNEQFF; cdr3_nt: TGCGCCAGCAGCCAGGGGACAGGGGAAGGAAATGAGCAGTTCTTC
v_call: TRBV7-8; clone_size: .; d_call: TRBD1; j_call: TRBJ2-7; cdr3_aa: CASSLGQGGSYEQYF; cdr3_nt: TGTGCCAGCAGCTTAGGACAGGGTGGGTCCTACGAGCAGTACTTC
v_call: TRBV24-1; clone_size: .; d_call: .; j_call: TRBJ1-2; cdr3_aa: CATSETELYGYTF; cdr3_nt: TGTGCCACCAGCGAGACAGAGCTCTATGGCTACACCTTC
v_call: TRBV19; clone_size: .; d_call: .; j_call: TRBJ2-2; cdr3_aa: CASTRASTGELFF; cdr3_nt: TGTGCCAGTACCAGGGCGAGCACCGGGGAGCTGTTTTTT
v_call: TRBV19; clone_size: .; d_call: TRBD2; j_call: TRBJ2-7; cdr3_aa: CASSTLAGIYVEQYF; cdr3_nt: TGTGCCAGTAGTACCCTAGCGGGGATCTACGTAGAGCAGTACTTC
v_call: TRBV6-5; clone_size: .; d_call: .; j_call: TRBJ1-1; cdr3_aa: CASSYGGENTEAFF; cdr3_nt: TGTGCCAGCAGTTACGGGGGGGAGAACACTGAAGCTTTCTTT
v_call: TRBV29-1; clone_size: once; d_call: .; j_call: TRBJ2-3; cdr3_aa: CSVENSGDTQYF; cdr3_nt: TGCAGCGTGGAAAACTCAGGAGATACGCAGTATTTT
v_call: TRBV13; clone_size: few; d_call: .; j_call: TRBJ2-7; cdr3_aa: CASSLVVYEQYF; cdr3_nt: TGTGCCAGCAGCTTAGTCGTATACGAGCAGTACTTC
v_call: TRBV2; clone_size: .; d_call: .; j_call: TRBJ1-6; cdr3_aa: CASIIGPGSPLHF; cdr3_nt: TGTGCCAGCATTATCGGTCCCGGTTCACCCCTCCACTTT
v_call: TRBV6-5; clone_size: .; d_call: .; j_call: TRBJ2-3; cdr3_aa: CASQASTDTQYF; cdr3_nt: TGTGCCAGCCAGGCGAGCACAGATACGCAGTATTTT
v_call: TRBV6-5; clone_size: .; d_call: .; j_call: TRBJ2-1; cdr3_aa: CASSPGGGPYNEQFF; cdr3_nt: TGTGCCAGCAGCCCGGGAGGGGGCCCGTACAATGAGCAGTTCTTC
v_call: TRBV7-9; clone_size: .; d_call: .; j_call: TRBJ2-1; cdr3_aa: CASSLLGLFYNEQFF; cdr3_nt: TGTGCCAGCAGCTTATTGGGGCTTTTTTACAATGAGCAGTTCTTC
v_call: TRBV24-1; clone_size: .; d_call: .; j_call: TRBJ1-2; cdr3_aa: CATIFDTDYGYTF; cdr3_nt: TGTGCCACCATCTTCGACACAGACTATGGCTACACCTTC
v_call: TRBV4-2; clone_size: .; d_call: .; j_call: TRBJ2-3; cdr3_aa: CASSRSVGGTDTQYF; cdr3_nt: TGTGCCAGCAGCCGAAGCGTTGGCGGCACAGATACGCAGTATTTT
v_call: TRBV4-1; clone_size: .; d_call: .; j_call: TRBJ2-5; cdr3_aa: CASSQEGGTQYF; cdr3_nt: TGCGCCAGCAGCCAAGAAGGAGGGACCCAGTACTTC
v_call: TRBV5-4; clone_size: few; d_call: TRBD1; j_call: TRBJ1-2; cdr3_aa: CASSPGQGINYGYTF; cdr3_nt: TGTGCCAGCAGCCCCGGACAGGGTATCAACTATGGCTACACCTTC
v_call: TRBV5-1; clone_size: .; d_call: TRBD1; j_call: TRBJ2-5; cdr3_aa: CASSPQGANQETQYF; cdr3_nt: TGCGCCAGCAGCCCCCAGGGGGCAAATCAAGAGACCCAGTACTTC
v_call: TRBV30; clone_size: few; d_call: .; j_call: TRBJ2-7; cdr3_aa: CAWSGTDSSYEQYF; cdr3_nt: TGTGCCTGGAGTGGAACAGACAGCTCCTACGAGCAGTACTTC
v_call: TRBV6-6; clone_size: .; d_call: .; j_call: TRBJ1-3; cdr3_aa: CASSYGQPGNTIYF; cdr3_nt: TGTGCCAGCAGTTACGGGCAGCCTGGAAACACCATATATTTT
v_call: TRBV27; clone_size: .; d_call: TRBD2; j_call: TRBJ2-5; cdr3_aa: CASSPSGLAEETQYF; cdr3_nt: TGTGCCAGCAGTCCATCGGGACTAGCGGAGGAGACCCAGTACTTC
v_call: TRBV9; clone_size: .; d_call: .; j_call: TRBJ2-2; cdr3_aa: CASSVFGYTGELFF; cdr3_nt: TGTGCCAGCAGCGTATTTGGCTACACCGGGGAGCTGTTTTTT
v_call: TRBV7-9; clone_size: .; d_call: TRBD1; j_call: TRBJ2-5; cdr3_aa: CASSLGTVQETQYF; cdr3_nt: TGTGCCAGCAGCCTCGGGACAGTACAAGAGACCCAGTACTTC
v_call: TRBV5-1; clone_size: .; d_call: .; j_call: TRBJ1-2; cdr3_aa: CASSSNYRDQNYGYTF; cdr3_nt: TGCGCCAGCAGCTCAAACTACAGGGACCAGAACTATGGCTACACCTTC
v_call: TRBV29-1; clone_size: .; d_call: TRBD1; j_call: TRBJ1-2; cdr3_aa: CSAWTGNYGYTF; cdr3_nt: TGCAGCGCGTGGACAGGGAACTATGGCTACACCTTC
v_call: TRBV29-1; clone_size: .; d_call: .; j_call: TRBJ1-2; cdr3_aa: CSDSGGGGYTF; cdr3_nt: TGCAGCGACTCGGGGGGCGGTGGCTACACCTTC
v_call: TRBV29-1; clone_size: .; d_call: .; j_call: TRBJ1-2; cdr3_aa: CSEPQGTF; cdr3_nt: TGCAGCGAGCCACAGGGAACCTTC
v_call: TRBV20-1; clone_size: .; d_call: .; j_call: TRBJ1-2; cdr3_aa: CSASGAVNYGYTF; cdr3_nt: TGCAGTGCTAGTGGGGCCGTTAACTATGGCTACACCTTC
v_call: TRBV6-5; clone_size: .; d_call: .; j_call: TRBJ2-2; cdr3_aa: CASSSGQPSTGELFF; cdr3_nt: TGTGCCAGCAGTTCGGGACAACCTTCAACCGGGGAGCTGTTTTTT
v_call: TRBV9; clone_size: .; d_call: .; j_call: TRBJ2-2; cdr3_aa: CASSAEGRAGELFF; cdr3_nt: TGTGCCAGCAGCGCCGAGGGTAGAGCCGGGGAGCTGTTTTTT
v_call: TRBV9; clone_size: once; d_call: .; j_call: TRBJ2-3; cdr3_aa: CASSTRRGVGTDTQYF; cdr3_nt: TGTGCCAGCAGCACCCGAAGGGGCGTGGGCACAGATACGCAGTATTTT
v_call: TRBV9; clone_size: .; d_call: .; j_call: TRBJ2-4; cdr3_aa: CASSVGGGTKNIQYF; cdr3_nt: TGTGCCAGCAGCGTAGGAGGGGGTACCAAAAACATTCAGTACTTC
v_call: TRBV12-3/TRBV12-4; clone_size: .; d_call: .; j_call: TRBJ2-1; cdr3_aa: CASSPLLANEQFF; cdr3_nt: TGTGCCAGCAGTCCCCTCCTAGCTAATGAGCAGTTCTTC
v_call: TRBV29-1; clone_size: .; d_call: .; j_call: TRBJ2-7; cdr3_aa: CSVEDSRAYEQYF; cdr3_nt: TGCAGCGTTGAAGATAGCAGGGCCTACGAGCAGTACTTC
v_call: TRBV2; clone_size: .; d_call: .; j_call: TRBJ1-2; cdr3_aa: CASSTAGGGGYTF; cdr3_nt: TGTGCCAGCAGCACCGCGGGGGGGGGAGGCTACACCTTC
v_call: TRBV20-1; clone_size: .; d_call: .; j_call: TRBJ1-3; cdr3_aa: CSASETGSSGNTIYF; cdr3_nt: TGCAGTGCTAGTGAGACAGGATCATCTGGAAACACCATATATTTT
v_call: TRBV19; clone_size: once; d_call: .; j_call: TRBJ1-5; cdr3_aa: CASSISGTSVSNQPQHF; cdr3_nt: TGTGCCAGTAGTATATCGGGGACATCCGTTAGCAATCAGCCCCAGCATTTT
v_call: TRBV3-1/TRBV3-2; clone_size: .; d_call: .; j_call: TRBJ1-1; cdr3_aa: CASSQDRNRLNTEAFF; cdr3_nt: TGTGCCAGCAGCCAAGATAGGAACAGGCTGAACACTGAAGCTTTCTTT